Presented here are 10 T cell receptor beta chains from one specimen sequenced in a study of T cells in localized non-small cell lung cancer. This table comes from immunoSEQ multiplex PCR, and its TCRdb copy is limited to in-frame clones, with some not included. The sample has about 24,000 clones; under 90% are singletons. Sequences were derived from peripheral blood, sampled before any cancer treatment. Receptors originate from a man aged 40 to 70 with stage I squamous cell lung carcinoma.

The V gene is TRBV9, the J gene TRBJ2-1; TRBD2 might be the D (7 bases). The germline V and J ends were trimmed by 3 bases and 7 bases, with 23 bases remaining between them. The CDR3 extends over 17 amino acids. Germline V gene sequence: CDR1 SGDLS, CDR2 YYNGEE. CDR3: CASSERGGTPPENEQFF. The DNA for the CDR3 is TGTGCCAGCAGCGAGAGGGGGGGGACCCCTCCCGAGAATGAGCAGTTCTTC.

The genes are TRBV7-9 and TRBJ2-7; D is possibly TRBD2 (6 bases). Germline CDR1 and CDR2: SEHNR and FQNEAQ (reference sequence). V dropped 5 bases and J dropped 4 bases, with 15 bases sitting between them. The CDR3 extends over 14 amino acids. CDR3 loop: CASSPIGGAYEQYF. The CDR3 coding sequence is TGTGCCAGCAGCCCCATTGGCGGGGCGTACGAGCAGTACTTC.

V is TRBV28 and J is TRBJ2-6; unclear D gene. The CDR3 sequence is 13 residues long. Germline CDR1 MDHEN, CDR2 SYDVKM. V lost 8 bases to trimming and J lost 0 bases, with 5 bases between them. As DNA, the CDR3 is TGTGCCAGCCGGAGCTCTGGGGCCAACGTCCTGACTTTC. Translated: CASRSSGANVLTF. The full variable domain, with the rest looked up from reference TRBV28 and TRBJ2-6, is DVKVTQSSRYLVKRTGEKVFLECVQDMDHENMFWYRQDPGLGLRLIYFSYDVKMKEKGDIPEGYSVSREKKERFSLILESASTNQTSMYLCASRSSGANVLTFGAGSRLTVL.

On this clone: One base separates it from a far larger clone, so it is likely a read error. The sample carries other DNA sequences with the same CDR3. The V and J genes are TRBV11-2 and TRBJ1-2; 10 bases fit TRBD1. CDR3 length: 17 residues. Per the germline V gene, CDR1 is SGHAT and CDR2 is FQNNGV. V dropped 5 bases and J dropped 1; count of bases not matched to a gene: 10. CDR3 loop: CASSKGTGATVNYGYTF. DNA of the CDR3: TGTGCCAGCAGCAAAGGGACAGGGGCCACCGTTAACTATGGCTACACCTTC.

The J gene is TRBJ2-1, the V gene TRBV6-1, with D tentatively TRBD2 (7 bases). The ends were cut back, 8 bases at V and 6 bases at J, with 17 bases in the middle. Germline V gene lookup returns CDR1 MNHNS and CDR2 SASEGT. This CDR3 is 14 amino acids long. The CDR3 sequence is CASLRGGGLNEQFF. The CDR3 region has the DNA TGTGCCAGCCTCAGGGGCGGGGGCCTCAATGAGCAGTTCTTC.

The CDR3 nucleotides are TGTGCCAGCAGCTGGGGGTCGGGGCCCAATCAGCCCCAGCATTTT. Translating gives CASSWGSGPNQPQHF. This chain connects TRBV7-9 to TRBJ1-5; possible D gene TRBD1, 5 bases. Germline V lookup: CDR1 SEHNR, CDR2 FQNEAQ (reference sequence). Trimming left V 4 bases short and J 3 bases short, with 13 bases between. This CDR3 has 15 residues.

The rearrangement links TRBV5-1 to TRBJ1-4; the match to TRBD1 covers 8 bases. CDR1 SGHRS and CDR2 YFSETQ come from the germline V gene. The CDR3 extends over 15 amino acids. With 1 base clipped from V and 10 bases from J, the junction kept 9 bases outside the gene matches. The CDR3 DNA reads as TGCGCCAGCAGCTTGTCAGGGGGCTTGTTTGGAAAACTGTTTTTT. Translating gives CASSLSGGLFGKLFF.

The chain uses TRBV11-3 and TRBJ2-7, with 8 bases that match TRBD2. This CDR3 has 15 residues. The V segment lost 1 base and the J segment 7 bases; nucleotides outside the gene matches: 9. In germline, CDR1 is SGHNT, CDR2 YENEEA. This CDR3 reads CASSLGTAGGGEQYF. The CDR3 DNA sequence: TGTGCCAGCAGCTTAGGAACGGCGGGGGGCGGGGAGCAGTACTTC.

In DNA, the CDR3 is TGTGCCACCTCACAGGGGGAACAAGAGACCCAGTACTTC. This translates into CATSQGEQETQYF. V usage is TRBV10-3 and J usage is TRBJ2-5, with TRBD1 identical over 8 bases. The V segment lost 10 bases and the J segment 2 bases; nucleotides outside the gene matches: 6. The CDR3 has 13 amino acids. Per the germline V gene, CDR1 is ENHRY and CDR2 is SYGVKD.

V and J are TRBV6-6 and TRBJ1-1; no reliable D call. V dropped 5 bases and J dropped 9 bases, with 10 bases sitting between them. CDR1 is MNHNY and CDR2 is SVGAGI in the germline V gene (reference sequence). The CDR3 spans 11 residues. The CDR3 DNA reads TGTGCCAGCAGTCACCGAGGGAAAGCTTTCTTT. This codes for CASSHRGKAFF.